In its sample, the clone carrying this T cell receptor (beta chain) was seen many times. One entry per CDR3 protein results from TCRdb running MiXCR on the RT-PCR reads. The sample has 650,000 to 800,000 distinct CDR3 sequences, 13% to 15% seen once; the top ten hold roughly 4%. The CDR3 loop spans 15 amino acids. Germline assignment: CDR1 ENHRY and CDR2 SYGVKD. The V end lost 2 bases, the J end lost 5 bases, and 16 bases lay between the germline ends. The V call is TRBV10-3, the J call TRBJ2-7, with D perhaps TRBD1 or TRBD2 (6 bases each). The TCR originated in a female donor in good health, serving as a healthy control. Material: memory CD4+ T cells from blood. CDR3 residues: CAISEEVGGHDEQYF. CDR3 DNA: TGTGCCATCAGTGAGGAGGTGGGGGGACACGACGAGCAGTACTTC.